This is a list of T cell receptor beta chains from one sample in a study of OX40 agonist ivuxolimab in advanced cancers. Profiled with immunoSEQ multiplex PCR; TCRdb holds only in-frame clones, not every one. This sample has around 45,000 clones, with about 79% found just once. This material consisted of CD4+ or CD8+ T cells sorted from blood, taken in a trial of the OX40 agonist ivuxolimab. These receptors all stem from an adult with an advanced solid tumor such as melanoma, head and neck, liver or kidney cancer. CDR3s include the opening cysteine and the closing phenylalanine or tryptophan. A D gene is named only where the DNA matches it firmly. Where a row states a size, it is once, few, many or the class of an expanded clone; other rows omit it.

CDR3 protein	CDR3 DNA	J gene	clone size	V gene	D gene
CASGFLYGGVVEQYF	TGTGCTAGTGGCTTCCTATACGGGGGAGTGGTCGAGCAGTACTTC	TRBJ2-7	once	TRBV12-5	NA
CASSYKVSGDNEQFF	TGTGCCAGCAGTTACAAGGTTAGCGGGGATAATGAGCAGTTCTTC	TRBJ2-1	NA	TRBV6-5	TRBD2
CASSQETSGSYEQYF	TGTGCCAGCAGCCAAGAAACGTCCGGATCCTACGAGCAGTACTTC	TRBJ2-7	NA	TRBV4-2	NA
CASSKSSGQGARAGGEQFF	TGTGCCAGCAGCAAATCGTCAGGACAGGGGGCGCGGGCGGGAGGTGAGCAGTTCTTC	TRBJ2-1	NA	TRBV21-1	NA
CSAVLLEQFF	TGCAGTGCTGTTCTCCTTGAGCAGTTCTTC	TRBJ2-1	NA	TRBV20-1	NA
CASSHRTGMNTEAFF	TGCGCCAGCAGTCACCGGACAGGGATGAACACTGAAGCTTTCTTT	TRBJ1-1	once	TRBV23-1	TRBD1
CASSFQENTEAFF	TGCGCCAGCAGCTTCCAGGAGAACACTGAAGCTTTCTTT	TRBJ1-1	NA	TRBV5-1	NA
CASSYNGANTEAFF	TGTGCCAGCAGTTATAATGGGGCTAACACTGAAGCTTTCTTT	TRBJ1-1	NA	TRBV4-2	NA
CASSPRGLGGSKNTEAFF	TGTGCCAGCTCACCACGGGGGCTCGGGGGTTCCAAGAACACTGAAGCTTTCTTT	TRBJ1-1	NA	TRBV18	NA
CASSSGLSDEQFF	TGTGCCAGCAGCTCCGGACTATCGGATGAGCAGTTCTTC	TRBJ2-1	NA	TRBV7-9	NA
CASGLVLRETEAFF	TGTGCTAGTGGTTTGGTACTCAGGGAAACTGAAGCTTTCTTT	TRBJ1-1	once	TRBV12-5	NA
CASSNLPSGSTGELFF	TGTGCCAGTAGTAACCTCCCTAGCGGGAGCACCGGGGAGCTGTTTTTT	TRBJ2-2	NA	TRBV19	TRBD2
CASVTGTGSYNEQFF	TGTGCCAGCGTCACCGGGACAGGGTCCTACAATGAGCAGTTCTTC	TRBJ2-1	NA	TRBV6-5	TRBD1
CASSPSGTVGNQPQHF	TGTGCCAGCAGCCCCAGCGGGACAGTCGGAAATCAGCCCCAGCATTTT	TRBJ1-5	NA	TRBV7-2	TRBD1
CASSITVQGASPLHF	TGTGCCAGTAGTATTACGGTCCAGGGGGCCTCACCCCTCCACTTT	TRBJ1-6	NA	TRBV19	TRBD1
CASGLVPGTISYNEQFF	TGTGCTAGTGGTTTGGTCCCCGGGACTATCTCCTACAATGAGCAGTTCTTC	TRBJ2-1	NA	TRBV12-5	TRBD2
CAWSRDRGTGELFF	TGTGCCTGGAGTCGCGACAGGGGGACCGGGGAGCTGTTTTTT	TRBJ2-2	NA	TRBV30	TRBD1
CASSLRGISTEAFF	TGTGCCAGCAGCTTGAGGGGGATTAGCACTGAAGCTTTCTTT	TRBJ1-1	NA	TRBV21-1	NA
CASSGGTASSYEQYF	TGTGCCAGCAGCGGCGGGACGGCGAGCTCCTACGAGCAGTACTTC	TRBJ2-7	NA	TRBV9	NA
CASSQEGGARWEQYF	TGCGCCAGCAGCCAAGAAGGGGGGGCTAGATGGGAGCAGTACTTC	TRBJ2-7	NA	TRBV4-1	NA
CASSLTGTNTGELFF	TGTGCCAGCAGCTTAACGGGCACGAACACCGGGGAGCTGTTTTTT	TRBJ2-2	NA	TRBV7-3	NA
CASSAGTNKNIQYF	TGCGCCAGCAGTGCCGGGACAAACAAAAACATTCAGTACTTC	TRBJ2-4	NA	TRBV10-1	NA
CASSRTAGNTIYF	TGTGCCAGCAGCCGGACGGCCGGAAACACCATATATTTT	TRBJ1-3	NA	TRBV5-5	NA
CASSPAGPHNSPLHF	TGCGCCAGCAGTCCGGCAGGACCGCATAATTCACCCCTCCACTTT	TRBJ1-6	NA	TRBV5-1	NA
CASSRDGRRGEKLFF	TGTGCCAGCAGCCGCGACGGACGGAGGGGTGAAAAACTGTTTTTT	TRBJ1-4	NA	TRBV16	NA
CASRLAGDLYNEQFF	TGTGCAAGTCGCTTAGCTGGGGACTTGTACAATGAGCAGTTCTTC	TRBJ2-1	NA	TRBV12-2	NA
CASSLLAGGQPQHF	TGTGCCAGCAGCTTATTGGCAGGGGGACAGCCCCAGCATTTT	TRBJ1-5	NA	TRBV5-6	TRBD1
CASSLRGDRLAWNEQFF	TGTGCCAGCAGCTTAAGGGGGGATCGACTAGCGTGGAATGAGCAGTTCTTC	TRBJ2-1	NA	TRBV7-3	TRBD2
CASRGSSYEQYF	TGTGCCAGCAGGGGCAGCTCCTACGAGCAGTACTTC	TRBJ2-7	NA	TRBV25-1	NA
CASSRALSTDTQYF	TGCGCCAGCAGCCGAGCGCTTAGCACAGATACGCAGTATTTT	TRBJ2-3	NA	TRBV4-1	NA
CATSRGATQGYEQYF	TGTGCCACCAGCAGAGGCGCGACACAGGGTTACGAGCAGTACTTC	TRBJ2-7	NA	TRBV15	NA
CASRLNVHGYTF	TGTGCCAGCCGGCTAAATGTGCATGGCTACACCTTC	TRBJ1-2	NA	TRBV28	NA
CASSLWPHRGESYEQYF	TGTGCCAGCAGCCTATGGCCCCACAGGGGGGAATCCTACGAGCAGTACTTC	TRBJ2-7	NA	TRBV7-2	TRBD1
CASSYGQFYEQYF	TGTGCCAGCAGTTACGGGCAGTTCTACGAGCAGTACTTC	TRBJ2-7	NA	TRBV6-6	NA
CASGPCGYTF	TGTGCTAGTGGTCCCTGTGGCTACACCTTC	TRBJ1-2	NA	TRBV12-5	NA
CASSLDRLMNTEAFF	TGTGCCAGCAGCCTGGACAGGTTGATGAACACTGAAGCTTTCTTT	TRBJ1-1	NA	TRBV7-9	TRBD1
CASSVGAGNEQFF	TGTGCCAGCAGCGTAGGAGCCGGGAATGAGCAGTTCTTC	TRBJ2-1	NA	TRBV9	NA
CASSLAKWGQGLDNEQFF	TGCGCCAGCAGCTTGGCCAAGTGGGGACAGGGCTTAGACAATGAGCAGTTCTTC	TRBJ2-1	NA	TRBV5-1	TRBD1
CASGLDEQYF	TGTGCTAGTGGTTTGGACGAGCAGTACTTC	TRBJ2-7	once	TRBV12-5	NA
CASSLGQGAGYGYTF	TGTGCCAGCAGCTTAGGTCAGGGGGCAGGGTATGGCTACACCTTC	TRBJ1-2	NA	TRBV7-9	TRBD1
CASSLGDHEQYF	TGCGCCAGCAGCTTGGGGGACCACGAGCAGTACTTC	TRBJ2-7	NA	TRBV5-1	NA
CASSPEREVPFNEQFF	TGTGCCAGCAGCCCCGAGCGGGAGGTGCCCTTCAATGAGCAGTTCTTC	TRBJ2-1	NA	TRBV7-9	TRBD2
CASRWDRTLVETQYF	TGTGCCAGCAGATGGGACAGGACTTTAGTAGAGACCCAGTACTTC	TRBJ2-5	NA	TRBV6-6	TRBD1
CASSTTAGGADTQYF	TGTGCCAGTAGTACCACCGCGGGGGGGGCAGATACGCAGTATTTT	TRBJ2-3	NA	TRBV19	TRBD2
CASRASLGELFF	TGTGCCAGCAGAGCTAGCCTCGGGGAGCTGTTTTTT	TRBJ2-2	NA	TRBV6-6	NA
CASSLPMTSGSNEQFF	TGTGCCAGCAGCTTGCCCATGACTAGCGGGAGTAATGAGCAGTTCTTC	TRBJ2-1	few	TRBV5-6	TRBD2
CASSLRSTDTQYF	TGTGCCAGCTCACTTCGTTCCACAGATACGCAGTATTTT	TRBJ2-3	NA	TRBV18	NA
CASSLVGRGGYQETQYF	TGTGCCAGCAGCTTAGTGGGCCGGGGGGGCTACCAAGAGACCCAGTACTTC	TRBJ2-5	NA	TRBV11-1	TRBD2
CASKAVAFVEPQHF	TGTGCCAGCAAGGCAGTGGCTTTCGTGGAGCCCCAGCATTTT	TRBJ1-5	NA	TRBV21-1	NA
CASSQQGVQPQHF	TGTGCCAGCAGCCAACAGGGGGTTCAGCCCCAGCATTTT	TRBJ1-5	NA	TRBV7-2	TRBD1
CASSEEGSGANVLTF	TGTGCCAGCAGTGAAGAGGGCTCTGGGGCCAACGTCCTGACTTTC	TRBJ2-6	NA	TRBV6-1	NA